This T cell receptor (beta chain) comes out of a study of T-cell reconstitution after alpha-beta-depleted transplantation in children. This clonotype appeared many times. Germline CDR1 is SGHTA and CDR2 is FQGTGA. V lost 6 bases, J lost 5 bases, and 8 bases lay in between. The CDR3 is 13 residues long. The library targeted TCRbeta and was prepared with unique molecular identifiers. TCRdb re-analysed the PCR reads in MiXCR, keeping a single row per CDR3 protein. Seen here are hundreds of thousands of distinct CDR3 sequences, over 9.5% observed once, and the top ten hold about 4.2%. The chain is built from TRBV7-3 and TRBJ1-6, with D uncertain. The sequenced sample was PBMCs from the stem cell graft donor, obtained from the stem cell graft. The sequence was obtained from a human donor who donated a stem cell graft to a child with acute myeloid leukemia. The CDR3 is CASRAANNSPLHF. For the CDR3, the DNA is TGTGCCAGCAGGGCAGCTAATAATTCACCCCTCCACTTT.